These 23 T cell receptor beta chains were all obtained from the same sample, sequenced in a study of blood T cell repertoires in COVID-19. Sequencing was performed with immunoSEQ multiplex PCR; in TCRdb, only in-frame clones are kept and a portion is missing. Counted here are 65,000 to 85,000 clones, approximately 86% occurring once; the ten biggest clones make up about 5.7%. Sequenced input: peripheral blood. These receptors originate from a man older than 75 with COVID-19, enrolled during active disease.

The J gene is TRBJ2-2, the V gene TRBV21-1; the D call in the table, TRBD1, was not verified against the DNA. TRBV21-1 is termed a pseudogene. The CDR3 is made up of 15 amino acids. The CDR3 here is CASSKDRGGVGELFF. As DNA, the CDR3 is TGTGCCAGCAGCAAGGACAGGGGAGGGGTTGGGGAGCTGTTTTTT.

The chain recombines TRBV6-4 with TRBJ1-1, with TRBD1 identical over 10 bases. The germline CDR1 and CDR2 sequences are MRHNA and SNTAGT. J gave up 4 bases and V 6 bases, and 8 bases lay outside the gene matches. CDR3 length equals 15 residues. CDR3 sequence reads: CASSPRQGASTEAFF. The CDR3 DNA reads TGTGCCAGCAGCCCACGACAGGGGGCAAGCACTGAAGCTTTCTTT.

This clone was detected a few times. This chain uses TRBV4-1 with TRBJ2-3; TRBD1 agrees at 8 bases. The J segment lost 5 bases and the V segment lost 2 bases, leaving 3 bases of the junction unmatched. Per the germline V gene, CDR1 is MGHRA and CDR2 is YSYEKL. This CDR3 comprises 14 residues. This CDR3 is CASSQIQGGDTQYF. The CDR3 DNA sequence: TGCGCCAGCAGCCAAATACAGGGGGGAGATACGCAGTATTTT.

The chain has TRBV11-3 and TRBJ2-3, with a tentative D call TRBD2 (6 bases). CDR3 length equals 14 residues. V lost 1 base and J lost 5, with 10 bases in between. Germline V gives CDR1 SGHNT, CDR2 YENEEA. The CDR3 bases are TGTGCCAGCAGCTTAGTTGGAGGGAGAGATACGCAGTATTTT. Translated: CASSLVGGRDTQYF.

This sequence joins TRBV10-3 and TRBJ1-2; TRBD1 is a possible D gene (5 bases). Trimming removed 6 bases at V and 0 bases at J, with 14 bases between. CDR1 ENHRY and CDR2 SYGVKD come from the germline V gene. The CDR3 length is 15 residues. For the CDR3, the DNA is TGTGCCATCAGAACAGACAGTCCGTCTAACTATGGCTACACCTTC. As protein: CAIRTDSPSNYGYTF.

This clone was observed a few times. This chain joins TRBV5-4 and TRBJ2-1; the D gene is possibly TRBD2 (7 bases). Trimming cost V 1 base and J 13 bases, with 15 bases left between them. Per germline, CDR1 SGHNT and CDR2 YYREEE (reference sequence). The CDR3 spans 13 residues. CDR3 in amino acids: CASSLYYGGPQFF. CDR3 coding DNA: TGTGCCAGCAGCTTGTATTACGGGGGGCCACAGTTCTTC.

V gene TRBV19 combines with J gene TRBJ2-7, with 9 bases identical to TRBD1. V dropped 3 bases and J dropped 6; count of bases not matched to a gene: 9. The CDR3 has 15 amino acids. Looked up from germline, CDR1 is LNHDA and CDR2 is SQIVND (reference sequence). As DNA, the CDR3 is TGTGCCAGTAGTATCTCTTACAGGGGGCTTGGCGAGCAGTACTTC. Amino acids: CASSISYRGLGEQYF.

This clone has just a few counts. V gene TRBV18 combines with J gene TRBJ2-3; D might be TRBD2 (6 bases). Trimming pared 5 bases from V and 6 bases from J, leaving 21 bases between. There are 16 residues in the CDR3. CDR1 and CDR2 from the germline V gene are KGHSH and LQKENI. The CDR3, as DNA: TGTGCCAGCTCATCCGGACGGGGGAACTTCTTGGATACGCAGTATTTT. This encodes CASSSGRGNFLDTQYF.

The gene calls are TRBV7-3 and TRBJ2-7, with 9 bases identical to TRBD2. The germline V gene has CDR1 SGHTA and CDR2 FQGTGA. The junction had 9 bases not matched to a gene; V was cut back by 6 bases and J by 3 bases. The CDR3 length is 15 residues. The CDR3 nucleotides are TGTGCCAGCAGGCTACATAGCGGGGGCTACTACGAGCAGTACTTC. Its translation is CASRLHSGGYYEQYF.

The gene calls are TRBV6-5 and TRBJ1-2, with TRBD1 matching over 7 bases. Germline-derived CDR1 and CDR2 are MNHEY and SVGAGI. The CDR3 is 16 amino acids. V gave up 2 bases and J gave up 6 bases; unmatched junction bases: 12. The CDR3 DNA reads as TGTGCCAGCAGTTACCTCCGGGCAGGGGGACGGAATGGCTACACCTTC. This translates into CASSYLRAGGRNGYTF.

J is TRBJ1-6 and V is TRBV6-2 or TRBV6-3; maybe TRBD1 (6 bases). V was pared by 0 bases and J by 7 bases, with 13 bases between. The CDR3 consists of 16 residues. CDR1 and CDR2 (germline): MNHEY, SVGEGT. The CDR3 region is CASSYSRSGDNSPLHF. CDR3 sequence (DNA): TGTGCCAGCAGTTACTCGAGATCAGGGGACAATTCACCCCTCCACTTT.

The V call is TRBV7-3, the J call TRBJ1-4; D may be TRBD1 (6 bases). CDR1 is SGHTA, CDR2 FQGTGA, per germline. Trimming left V 7 bases short and J 3 bases short, with 30 bases between. This CDR3 spans 20 amino acids. CDR3 nucleotides: TGTGCCAGCACGGCCGCGGGGGGGGCACAGGGAAGCGGGTCTAATGAAAAACTGTTTTTT. Protein product: CASTAAGGAQGSGSNEKLFF.

The chain combines TRBV29-1 with TRBJ1-2, with 9 bases aligning to TRBD1. Per germline, CDR1 SQVTM and CDR2 ANQGSEA. The CDR3 runs 11 residues. V dropped 6 bases and J dropped 6; count of bases not matched to a gene: 2. CDR3 sequence (DNA): TGCAGCGTCGACAGGGGGGATGGCTACACCTTC. As protein: CSVDRGDGYTF.

The chain has TRBV18 and TRBJ2-7; 7 positions agree with TRBD2. J gave up 6 bases and V 5 bases, and 7 bases lay outside the gene matches. The V gene's germline CDR1 is KGHSH and CDR2 LQKENI. CDR3 length equals 13 residues. The CDR3 coding sequence is TGTGCCAGCTCATCCATCTCGGGGGGCGAGCAGTACTTC. Translating it yields CASSSISGGEQYF. Full variable domain (remainder filled in from reference TRBV18 and TRBJ2-7): NAGVMQNPRHLVRRRGQEARLRCSPMKGHSHVYWYRQLPEEGLKFMVYLQKENIIDESGMPKERFSAEFPKEGPSILRIQQVVRGDSAAYFCASSSISGGEQYFGPGTRLTVT.

This clone was counted a single time. This chain joins TRBV5-1 and TRBJ1-3, with unresolved D. Germline V gene sequence: CDR1 SGHRS, CDR2 YFSETQ. This CDR3 spans 16 amino acids. Between the trimmed V and J ends, which lost 0 bases and 1 base, there was a span of 11 bases. CDR3 sequence: CASSLVPGGSGNTIYF. The CDR3 DNA sequence: TGCGCCAGCAGCTTGGTACCCGGAGGTTCTGGAAACACCATATATTTT. Supplemented by reference TRBV5-1 and TRBJ1-3, the full variable domain reads KAGVTQTPRYLIKTRGQQVTLSCSPISGHRSVSWYQQTPGQGLQFLFEYFSETQRNKGNFPGRFSGRQFSNSRSEMNVSTLELGDSALYLCASSLVPGGSGNTIYFGEGSWLTVV.

The CDR3 region has the DNA TGTGCCAGCAGGGGACTGGGATGGGATTCTAATGAAAAACTGTTTTTT. Translated: CASRGLGWDSNEKLFF. The V and J genes are TRBV2 and TRBJ1-4; weak D call: TRBD1 (5 bases). V shed 6 bases and J shed 3 bases, with 17 bases lying between them. The CDR3 spans 16 residues. Looked up from germline, CDR1 is SNHLY and CDR2 is FYNNEI. Using reference TRBV2 and TRBJ1-4 for the parts outside the CDR3, the full variable domain is EPEVTQTPSHQVTQMGQEVILRCVPISNHLYFYWYRQILGQKVEFLVSFYNNEISEKSEIFDDQFSVERPDGSNFTLKIRSTKLEDSAMYFCASRGLGWDSNEKLFFGSGTQLSVL.

This chain joins TRBV4-3 and TRBJ1-3; TRBD1 might be the D (6 bases). The CDR3 totals 13 residues. V shed 1 base and J shed 14 bases, with 15 bases lying between them. Germline V lookup: CDR1 LGHNA, CDR2 YSLEER. In nucleotides, the CDR3 is TGCGCCAGCAGCCAAGTCGATACAGGGTCCTTATATTTT. It translates to CASSQVDTGSLYF.

The rearrangement joins TRBV6-1 to TRBJ1-1; 7 nucleotides match TRBD1. V gave up 2 bases and J gave up 2 bases; unmatched junction bases: 8. The CDR3 runs 16 residues. Germline CDR1 reads MNHNS; CDR2 reads SASEGT. DNA of the CDR3: TGTGCCAGCAGTGAAACCTTAGGGACAGACAACACTGAAGCTTTCTTT. Translated, it gives CASSETLGTDNTEAFF.

Notes on this clone: Other DNA sequences within the sample encode an identical CDR3. The chain links TRBV6-1 to TRBJ1-5; the D gene is possibly TRBD1 (5 bases). Germline V lookup: CDR1 MNHNS, CDR2 SASEGT. Between the trimmed V and J ends, which lost 3 bases and 7 bases, there was a span of 13 bases. The CDR3 runs 14 residues. The CDR3 loop reads CASSEWRGDQPQHF. DNA of the CDR3: TGTGCCAGCAGTGAGTGGAGGGGTGACCAGCCCCAGCATTTT.

The chain has TRBV6-5 and TRBJ1-5; tentative D call: TRBD1 (6 bases). V was cut by 5 bases and J by 6 bases, with 17 bases left in between. This CDR3 region has 15 residues. Germline lookup yields CDR1 MNHEY and CDR2 SVGAGI. In DNA form, the CDR3 reads TGTGCCAGCAGTACCGCAGGGGCTTTCGGTCAGCCCCAGCATTTT. It specifies CASSTAGAFGQPQHF.

The chain recombines TRBV2 with TRBJ1-2, with 7 bases that match TRBD1. Looked up from germline, CDR1 is SNHLY and CDR2 is FYNNEI. This CDR3 comprises 14 residues. With 6 bases clipped from V and 1 base from J, the junction kept 5 bases outside the gene matches. The DNA for the CDR3 is TGTGCCAGCAGGAGACAGGGACTTAACTATGGCTACACCTTC. Its protein product is CASRRQGLNYGYTF.

The chain combines TRBV3-1 (or the pseudogene TRBV3-2) with TRBJ1-5, with TRBD1 identical over 7 bases. Trimming removed 1 base from V and 7 bases from J; junction bases left unmatched: 10. This CDR3 comprises 16 residues. The germline CDR1 and CDR2 sequences are LGHDT and YNNKEL (reference sequence). The CDR3 nucleotides read TGTGCCAGCAGCCAAGGAGCAGGGGGTGGAAGCCAGCCCCAGCATTTT. The encoded protein is CASSQGAGGGSQPQHF.

Only one count was recorded for this clone. J is TRBJ1-1 and V is TRBV18; D unresolved. CDR1 KGHSH and CDR2 LQKENI come from the germline V gene. CDR3 length: 15 residues. The V end lost 6 bases, the J end lost 0 bases, and 14 bases lay between the germline ends. The CDR3 DNA reads TGTGCCAGCTCGCGGCGGAACAACCTGAACACTGAAGCTTTCTTT. This codes for CASSRRNNLNTEAFF.